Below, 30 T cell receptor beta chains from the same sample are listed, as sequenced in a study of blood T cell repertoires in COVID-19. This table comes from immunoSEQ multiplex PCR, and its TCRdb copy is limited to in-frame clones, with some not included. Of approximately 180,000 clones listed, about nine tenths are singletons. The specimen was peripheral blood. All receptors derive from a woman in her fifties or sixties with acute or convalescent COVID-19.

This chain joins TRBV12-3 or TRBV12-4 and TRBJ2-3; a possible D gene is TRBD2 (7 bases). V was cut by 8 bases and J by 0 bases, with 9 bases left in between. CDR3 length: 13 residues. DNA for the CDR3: TGTGCCAGCGAGGGGGGGAGCACAGATACGCAGTATTTT. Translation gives CASEGGSTDTQYF.

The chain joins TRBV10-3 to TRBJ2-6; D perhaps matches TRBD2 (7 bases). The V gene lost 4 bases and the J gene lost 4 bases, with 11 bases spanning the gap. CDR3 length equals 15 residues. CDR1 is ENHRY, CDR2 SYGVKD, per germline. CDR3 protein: CAISVGGLGANVLTF. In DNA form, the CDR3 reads TGTGCCATCAGTGTGGGGGGGCTCGGGGCCAACGTCCTGACTTTC.

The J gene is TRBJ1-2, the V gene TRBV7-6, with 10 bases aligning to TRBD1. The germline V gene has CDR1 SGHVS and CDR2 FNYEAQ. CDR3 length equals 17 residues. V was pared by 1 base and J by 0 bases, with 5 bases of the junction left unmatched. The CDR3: CASSLGKTGGSNYGYTF. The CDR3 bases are TGTGCCAGCAGCTTAGGAAAGACAGGGGGCTCTAACTATGGCTACACCTTC. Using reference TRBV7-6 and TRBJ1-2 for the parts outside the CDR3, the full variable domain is GAGVSQSPRYKVTKRGQDVALRCDPISGHVSLYWYRQALGQGPEFLTYFNYEAQQDKSGLPNDRFSAERPEGSISTLTIQRTEQRDSAMYRCASSLGKTGGSNYGYTFGSGTRLTVV.

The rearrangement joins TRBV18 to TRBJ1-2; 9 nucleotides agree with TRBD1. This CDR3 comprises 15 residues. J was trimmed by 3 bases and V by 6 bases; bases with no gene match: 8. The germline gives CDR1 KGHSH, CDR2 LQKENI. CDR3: CASSLGQGIHYGYTF. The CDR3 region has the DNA TGTGCCAGCTCGCTCGGACAGGGGATTCACTATGGCTACACCTTC.

The CDR3, as DNA: TGTGCCAGTAGTCGGCCCCGCGGAAATGCTGGAAACACCATATATTTT. Protein sequence: CASSRPRGNAGNTIYF. This chain links TRBV19 with TRBJ1-3; D not certain. Trimming stripped 5 bases from V and 2 bases from J, with 16 bases between. This CDR3 contains 16 residues. CDR1 and CDR2 (germline): LNHDA, SQIVND (reference sequence).

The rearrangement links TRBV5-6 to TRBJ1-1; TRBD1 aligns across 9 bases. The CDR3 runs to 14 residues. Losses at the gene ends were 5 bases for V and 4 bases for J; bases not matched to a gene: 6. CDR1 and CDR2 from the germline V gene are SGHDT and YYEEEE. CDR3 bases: TGTGCCAGCAGGGAACAGGGGGCCGGCACTGAAGCTTTCTTT. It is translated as CASREQGAGTEAFF.

This CDR3 reads CATSGDLDGYTF. The CDR3 DNA is TGCGCCACCTCGGGGGACCTGGACGGCTACACCTTC. The chain is built from TRBV5-1 and TRBJ1-2, with D maybe TRBD1 (5 bases). The CDR3 contains 12 residues. Trimming took 9 bases from V and 8 from J, leaving 17 bases between them. Germline-derived CDR1 and CDR2 are SGHRS and YFSETQ.

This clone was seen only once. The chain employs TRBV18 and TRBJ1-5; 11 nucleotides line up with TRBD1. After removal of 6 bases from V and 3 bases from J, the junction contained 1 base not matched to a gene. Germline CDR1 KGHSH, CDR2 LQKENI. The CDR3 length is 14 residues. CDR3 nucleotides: TGTGCCAGCTCGGGACAGGGGGACAATCAGCCCCAGCATTTT. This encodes CASSGQGDNQPQHF.

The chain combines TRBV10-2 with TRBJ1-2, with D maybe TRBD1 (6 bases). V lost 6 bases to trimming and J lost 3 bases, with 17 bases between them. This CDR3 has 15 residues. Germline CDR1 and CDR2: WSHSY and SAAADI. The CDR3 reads CASSDTGLGYYGYTF. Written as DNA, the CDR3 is TGCGCCAGCAGCGATACAGGGTTGGGGTACTATGGCTACACCTTC.

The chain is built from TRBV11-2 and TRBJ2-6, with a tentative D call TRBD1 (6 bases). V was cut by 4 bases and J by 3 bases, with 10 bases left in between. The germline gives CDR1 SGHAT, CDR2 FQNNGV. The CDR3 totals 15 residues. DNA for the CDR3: TGTGCCAGCAGCTCACAGGGTTATGGGGCCAACGTCCTGACTTTC. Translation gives CASSSQGYGANVLTF.

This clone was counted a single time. CDR3 DNA: TGTGCCAGCAGCCAAGATTTGGGGAGCCTAGACAATGAGCAGTTCTTC. Translating gives CASSQDLGSLDNEQFF. The chain links TRBV4-2 to TRBJ2-1; D might be TRBD2 (5 bases). The CDR3 extends over 16 amino acids. Between the trimmed V and J ends, which lost 0 bases and 5 bases, there was a span of 14 bases. Per the germline V gene, CDR1 is LGHNA and CDR2 is YNFKEQ.

The CDR3 protein is CASSLEGAGSYGYTF. As DNA, the CDR3 is TGTGCCAGCAGCTTGGAAGGGGCCGGCAGCTATGGCTACACCTTC. The chain links TRBV5-4 to TRBJ1-2; D might be TRBD1 (5 bases). The V end lost 0 bases, the J end lost 4 bases, and 13 bases lay between the germline ends. Germline-derived CDR1 and CDR2 are SGHNT and YYREEE (reference sequence). The CDR3 length is 15 residues.

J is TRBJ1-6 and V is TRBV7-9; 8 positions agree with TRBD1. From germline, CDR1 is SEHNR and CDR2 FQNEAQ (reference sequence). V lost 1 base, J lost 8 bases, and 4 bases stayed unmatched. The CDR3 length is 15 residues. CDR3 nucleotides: TGTGCCAGCAGCTTAGGCCAGGGGGCTTATTCACCCCTCCACTTT. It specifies CASSLGQGAYSPLHF.

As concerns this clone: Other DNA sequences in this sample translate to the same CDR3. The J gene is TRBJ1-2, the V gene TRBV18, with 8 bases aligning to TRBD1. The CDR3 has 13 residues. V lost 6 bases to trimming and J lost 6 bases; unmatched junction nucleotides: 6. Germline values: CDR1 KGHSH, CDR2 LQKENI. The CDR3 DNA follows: TGTGCCAGCTCCCCCGGACAGGGCAATGGCTACACCTTC. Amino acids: CASSPGQGNGYTF. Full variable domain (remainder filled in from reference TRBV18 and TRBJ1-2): NAGVMQNPRHLVRRRGQEARLRCSPMKGHSHVYWYRQLPEEGLKFMVYLQKENIIDESGMPKERFSAEFPKEGPSILRIQQVVRGDSAAYFCASSPGQGNGYTFGSGTRLTVV.

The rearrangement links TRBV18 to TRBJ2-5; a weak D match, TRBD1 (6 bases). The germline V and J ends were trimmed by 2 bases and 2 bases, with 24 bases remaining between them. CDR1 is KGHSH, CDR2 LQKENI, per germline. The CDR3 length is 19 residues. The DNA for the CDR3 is TGTGCCAGCTCACCAGAATCGACAGGCAATTTTGGGCGACAAGAGACCCAGTACTTC. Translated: CASSPESTGNFGRQETQYF.

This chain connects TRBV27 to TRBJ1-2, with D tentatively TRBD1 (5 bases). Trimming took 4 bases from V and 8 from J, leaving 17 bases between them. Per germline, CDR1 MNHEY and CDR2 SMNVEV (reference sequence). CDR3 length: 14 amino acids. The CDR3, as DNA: TGTGCCAGCAGTTCCCCAGGGCTCCGAGAAGGCTACACCTTC. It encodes CASSSPGLREGYTF.

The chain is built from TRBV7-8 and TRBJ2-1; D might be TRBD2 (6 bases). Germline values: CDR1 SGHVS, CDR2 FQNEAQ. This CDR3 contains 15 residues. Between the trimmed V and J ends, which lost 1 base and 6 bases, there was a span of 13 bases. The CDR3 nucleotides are TGTGCCAGCAGCTTAGTTACCGGGAGCGTCAATGAGCAGTTCTTC. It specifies CASSLVTGSVNEQFF.

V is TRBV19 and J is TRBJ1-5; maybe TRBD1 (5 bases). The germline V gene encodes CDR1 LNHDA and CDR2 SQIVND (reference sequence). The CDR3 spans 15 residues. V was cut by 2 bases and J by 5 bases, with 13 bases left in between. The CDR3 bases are TGTGCCAGTAGTATAATATCAGGGTTGGATCAGCCCCAGCATTTT. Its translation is CASSIISGLDQPQHF.

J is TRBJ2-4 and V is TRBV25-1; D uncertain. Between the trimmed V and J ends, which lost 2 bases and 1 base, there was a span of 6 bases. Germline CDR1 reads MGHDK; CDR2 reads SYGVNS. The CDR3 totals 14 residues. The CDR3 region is CASSEPLAKNIQYF. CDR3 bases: TGTGCCAGCAGTGAACCCCTTGCCAAAAACATTCAGTACTTC.

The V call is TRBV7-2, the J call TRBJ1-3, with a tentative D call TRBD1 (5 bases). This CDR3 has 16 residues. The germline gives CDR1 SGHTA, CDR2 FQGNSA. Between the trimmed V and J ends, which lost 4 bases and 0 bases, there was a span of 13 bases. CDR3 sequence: CASSSRTLRSGNTIYF. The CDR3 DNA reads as TGTGCCAGCAGCTCAAGGACACTACGCTCTGGAAACACCATATATTTT.

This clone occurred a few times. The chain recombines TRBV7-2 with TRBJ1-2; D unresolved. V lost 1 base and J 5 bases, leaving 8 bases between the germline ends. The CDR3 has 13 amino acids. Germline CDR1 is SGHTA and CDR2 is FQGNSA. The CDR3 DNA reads TGTGCCAGCAGCTTAGAAGAGCGGTATGGCTACACCTTC. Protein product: CASSLEERYGYTF. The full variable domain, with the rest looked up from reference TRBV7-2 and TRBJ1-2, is GAGVSQSPSNKVTEKGKDVELRCDPISGHTALYWYRQSLGQGLEFLIYFQGNSAPDKSGLPSDRFSAERTGGSVSTLTIQRTQQEDSAVYLCASSLEERYGYTFGSGTRLTVV.

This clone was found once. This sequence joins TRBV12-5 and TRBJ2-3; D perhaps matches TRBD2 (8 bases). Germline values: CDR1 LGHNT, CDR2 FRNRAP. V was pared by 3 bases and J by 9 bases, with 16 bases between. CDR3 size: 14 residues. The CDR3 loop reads CASGFSGAQGTQYF. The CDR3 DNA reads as TGTGCTAGTGGTTTTAGCGGGGCACAGGGGACGCAGTATTTT.

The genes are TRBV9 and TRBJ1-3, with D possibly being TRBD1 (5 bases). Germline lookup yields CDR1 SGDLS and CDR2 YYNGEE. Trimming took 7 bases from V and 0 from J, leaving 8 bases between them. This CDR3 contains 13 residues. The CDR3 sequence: CASGTSSGNTIYF. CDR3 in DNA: TGTGCCAGCGGGACTAGCTCTGGAAACACCATATATTTT.

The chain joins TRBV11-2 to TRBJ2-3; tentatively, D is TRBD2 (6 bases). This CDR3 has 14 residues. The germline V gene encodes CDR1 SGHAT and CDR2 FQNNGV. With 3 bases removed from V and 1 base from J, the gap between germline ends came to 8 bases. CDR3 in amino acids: CASSFTGGTDTQYF. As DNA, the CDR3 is TGTGCCAGCAGCTTTACGGGGGGCACAGATACGCAGTATTTT.

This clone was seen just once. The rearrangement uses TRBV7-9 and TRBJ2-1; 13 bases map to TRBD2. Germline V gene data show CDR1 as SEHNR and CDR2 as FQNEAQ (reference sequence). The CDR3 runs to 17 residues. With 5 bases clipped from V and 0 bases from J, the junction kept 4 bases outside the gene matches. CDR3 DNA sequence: TGTGCCAGCAGCGGGGGACTAGCGGGGCCCTCCTACAATGAGCAGTTCTTC. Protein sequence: CASSGGLAGPSYNEQFF.

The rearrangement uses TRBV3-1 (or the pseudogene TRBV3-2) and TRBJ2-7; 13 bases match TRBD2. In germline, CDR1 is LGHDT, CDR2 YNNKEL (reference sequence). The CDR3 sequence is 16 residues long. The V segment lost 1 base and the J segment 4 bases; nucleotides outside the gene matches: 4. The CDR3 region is CASSQGLAGGSYEQYF. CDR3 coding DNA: TGTGCCAGCAGCCAAGGACTAGCGGGAGGCTCATACGAGCAGTACTTC.

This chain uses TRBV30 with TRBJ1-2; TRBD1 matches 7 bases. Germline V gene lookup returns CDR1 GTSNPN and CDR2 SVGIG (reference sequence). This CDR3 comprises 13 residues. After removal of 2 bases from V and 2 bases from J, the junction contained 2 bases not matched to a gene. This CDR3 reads CAWSSRGNYGYTF. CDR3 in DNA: TGTGCCTGGAGTTCCAGGGGGAACTATGGCTACACCTTC.

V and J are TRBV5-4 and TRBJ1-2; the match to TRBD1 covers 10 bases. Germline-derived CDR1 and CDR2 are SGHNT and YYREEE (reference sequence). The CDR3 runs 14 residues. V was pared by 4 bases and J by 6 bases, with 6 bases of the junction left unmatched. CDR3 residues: CASSTETGGNGYTF. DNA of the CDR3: TGTGCCAGCAGCACTGAGACAGGGGGCAATGGCTACACCTTC.

The CDR3 region is CASSYPGGFYGYTF. CDR3 nucleotide sequence: TGTGCCAGCAGTTACCCGGGGGGCTTCTATGGCTACACCTTC. The chain couples TRBV6-2 or TRBV6-3 to TRBJ1-2, with a possible D match to TRBD1 (6 bases). Germline values: CDR1 MNHEY, CDR2 SVGEGT. The CDR3 is 14 amino acids. V was shortened by 2 bases and J by 4 bases, with 11 bases between the two germline ends.

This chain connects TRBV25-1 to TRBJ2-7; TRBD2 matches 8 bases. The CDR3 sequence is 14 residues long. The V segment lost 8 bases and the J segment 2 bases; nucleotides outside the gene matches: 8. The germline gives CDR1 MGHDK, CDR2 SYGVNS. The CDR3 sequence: CASSGPGGAYEQYF. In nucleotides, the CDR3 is TGTGCCAGCTCTGGGCCCGGGGGGGCCTACGAGCAGTACTTC.